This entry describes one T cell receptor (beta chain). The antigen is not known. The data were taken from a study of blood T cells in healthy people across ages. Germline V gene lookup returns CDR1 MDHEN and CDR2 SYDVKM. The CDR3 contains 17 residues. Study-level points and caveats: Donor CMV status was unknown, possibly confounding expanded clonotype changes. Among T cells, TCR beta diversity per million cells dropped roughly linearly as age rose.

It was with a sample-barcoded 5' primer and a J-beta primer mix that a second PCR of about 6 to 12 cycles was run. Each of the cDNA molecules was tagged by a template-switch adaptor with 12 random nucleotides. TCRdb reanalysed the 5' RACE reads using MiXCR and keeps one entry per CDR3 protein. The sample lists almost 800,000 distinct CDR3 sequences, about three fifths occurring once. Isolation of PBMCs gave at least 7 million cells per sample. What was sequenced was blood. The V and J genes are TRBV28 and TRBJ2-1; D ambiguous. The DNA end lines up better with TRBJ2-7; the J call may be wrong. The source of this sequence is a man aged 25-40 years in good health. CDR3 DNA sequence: TGTGCCAGCACCTCTGCTGGCTATCGCAGCTCCTACAATGAGCAGTACTTC. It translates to CASTSAGYRSSYNEQYF.